This T cell receptor beta chain emerged from a study of blood T cell repertoires in COVID-19. Study summary: Acute and convalescent COVID-19 samples came from the United States, Italy and Spain. Sample material is recorded as cDNA or gDNA derived from T cells, B-cell-depleted T cells, or PBMCs.

The CDR3 consists of 16 residues. CDR1 is SGHVS, CDR2 FQNEAQ, per germline. The ends were cut back, 5 bases at V and 2 bases at J, with 15 bases in the middle. TCRdb's copy holds only in-frame clones and misses some; the assay was immunoSEQ multiplex PCR. The sample includes 200,000 to 250,000 clones, more than 70% of them seen just once. The specimen sequenced was peripheral blood. The chain couples TRBV7-8 to TRBJ1-4, with D possibly being TRBD1 (5 bases). This TCR came from a woman of 80 years or more with acute or convalescent COVID-19. CDR3 coding DNA: TGTGCCAGCAGCCTGAAGCCGGGACTGACTAATGAAAAACTGTTTTTT. Amino acid sequence: CASSLKPGLTNEKLFF.